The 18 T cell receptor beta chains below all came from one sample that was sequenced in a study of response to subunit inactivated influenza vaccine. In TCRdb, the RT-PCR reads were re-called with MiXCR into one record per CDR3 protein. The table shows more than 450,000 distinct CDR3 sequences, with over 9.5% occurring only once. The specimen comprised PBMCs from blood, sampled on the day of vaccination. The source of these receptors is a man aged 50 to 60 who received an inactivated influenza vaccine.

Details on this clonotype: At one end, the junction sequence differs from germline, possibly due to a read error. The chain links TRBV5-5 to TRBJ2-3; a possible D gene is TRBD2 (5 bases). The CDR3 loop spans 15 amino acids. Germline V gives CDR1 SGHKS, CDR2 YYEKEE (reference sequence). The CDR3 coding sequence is TGTGCCATCAGCCCTAGCAGGCTCCGCACAGATACGCAGTATTTT. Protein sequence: CAISPSRLRTDTQYF. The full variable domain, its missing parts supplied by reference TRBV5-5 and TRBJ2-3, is DAGVTQSPTHLIKTRGQQVTLRCSPISGHKSVSWYQQVLGQGPQFIFQYYEKEERGRGNFPDRFSARQFPNYSSELNVNALLLGDSALYLCAISPSRLRTDTQYFGPGTRLTVL.

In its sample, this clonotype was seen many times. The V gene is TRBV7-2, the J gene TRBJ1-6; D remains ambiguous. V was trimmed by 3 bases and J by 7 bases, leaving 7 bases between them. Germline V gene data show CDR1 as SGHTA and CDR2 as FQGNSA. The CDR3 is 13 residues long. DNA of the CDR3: TGTGCCAGCAGCTTGTCCAGCAATTCACCCCTCCACTTT. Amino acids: CASSLSSNSPLHF.

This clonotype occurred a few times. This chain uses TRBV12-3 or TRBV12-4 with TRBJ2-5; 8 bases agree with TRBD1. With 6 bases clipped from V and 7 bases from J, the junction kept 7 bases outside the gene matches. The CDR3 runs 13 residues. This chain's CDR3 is CASREQGAGTQYF. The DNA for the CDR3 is TGTGCCAGCAGGGAGCAGGGGGCTGGGACCCAGTACTTC.

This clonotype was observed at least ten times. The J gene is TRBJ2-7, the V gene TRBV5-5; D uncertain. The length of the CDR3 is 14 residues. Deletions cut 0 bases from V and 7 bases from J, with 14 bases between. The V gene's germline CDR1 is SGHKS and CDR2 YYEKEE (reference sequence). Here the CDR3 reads CASSLEEFFGEQYF. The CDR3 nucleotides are TGTGCCAGCAGCTTGGAAGAATTTTTTGGGGAGCAGTACTTC.

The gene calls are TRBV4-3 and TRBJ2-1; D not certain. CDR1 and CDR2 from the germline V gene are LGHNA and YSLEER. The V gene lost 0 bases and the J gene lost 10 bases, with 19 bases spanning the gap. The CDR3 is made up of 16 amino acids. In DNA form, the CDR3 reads TGCGCCAGCAGCCAAGATAGAAGGGTTTCCTCGAGGGAGCAGTTCTTC. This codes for CASSQDRRVSSREQFF.

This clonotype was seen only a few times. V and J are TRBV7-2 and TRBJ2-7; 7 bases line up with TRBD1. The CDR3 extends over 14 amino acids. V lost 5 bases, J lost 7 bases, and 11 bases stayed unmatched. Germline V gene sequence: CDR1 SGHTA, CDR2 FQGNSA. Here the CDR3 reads CASSNQDRTGEQYF. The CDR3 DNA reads TGTGCCAGCAGCAACCAGGACAGGACGGGGGAGCAGTACTTC. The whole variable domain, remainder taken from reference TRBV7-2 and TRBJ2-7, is GAGVSQSPSNKVTEKGKDVELRCDPISGHTALYWYRQSLGQGLEFLIYFQGNSAPDKSGLPSDRFSAERTGGSVSTLTIQRTQQEDSAVYLCASSNQDRTGEQYFGPGTRLTVT.

CDR3 coding DNA: TGTGCCAGCAGCTTAACGGGGGGGATGGATGAGCAGTTCTTC. It encodes CASSLTGGMDEQFF. The chain links TRBV7-6 to TRBJ2-1, with 8 positions matching TRBD2. The germline gives CDR1 SGHVS, CDR2 FNYEAQ. The CDR3 sequence is 14 residues long. The junction had 5 bases not matched to a gene; V was cut back by 2 bases and J by 8 bases. Full variable domain (remainder filled in from reference TRBV7-6 and TRBJ2-1): GAGVSQSPRYKVTKRGQDVALRCDPISGHVSLYWYRQALGQGPEFLTYFNYEAQQDKSGLPNDRFSAERPEGSISTLTIQRTEQRDSAMYRCASSLTGGMDEQFFGPGTRLTVL.

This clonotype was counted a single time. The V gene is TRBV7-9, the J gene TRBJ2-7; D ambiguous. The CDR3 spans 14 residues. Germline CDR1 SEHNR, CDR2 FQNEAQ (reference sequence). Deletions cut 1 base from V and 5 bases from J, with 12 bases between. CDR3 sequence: CASSLVRARDEQYF. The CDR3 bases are TGTGCCAGCAGCTTAGTTCGGGCTCGGGACGAGCAGTACTTC.

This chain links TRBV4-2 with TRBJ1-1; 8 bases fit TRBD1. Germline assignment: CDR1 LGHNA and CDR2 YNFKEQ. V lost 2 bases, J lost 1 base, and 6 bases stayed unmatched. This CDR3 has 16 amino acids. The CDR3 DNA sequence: TGTGCCAGCAGCCAATCCGGCAGGGGGCCGAACACTGAAGCTTTCTTT. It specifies CASSQSGRGPNTEAFF.

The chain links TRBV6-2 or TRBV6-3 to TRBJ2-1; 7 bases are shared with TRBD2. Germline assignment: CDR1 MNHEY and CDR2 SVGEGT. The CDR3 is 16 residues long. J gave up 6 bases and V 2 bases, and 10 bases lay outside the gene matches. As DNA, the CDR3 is TGTGCCAGCAGTTACAATCTAGCGGTGGGCAGCAATGAGCAGTTCTTC. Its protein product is CASSYNLAVGSNEQFF.

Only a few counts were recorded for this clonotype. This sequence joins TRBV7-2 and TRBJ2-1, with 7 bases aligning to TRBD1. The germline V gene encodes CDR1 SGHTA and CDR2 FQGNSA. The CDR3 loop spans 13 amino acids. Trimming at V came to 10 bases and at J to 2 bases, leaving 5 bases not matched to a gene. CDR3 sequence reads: CATRQGPYNEQFF. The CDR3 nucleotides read TGTGCCACCCGACAGGGTCCCTACAATGAGCAGTTCTTC.

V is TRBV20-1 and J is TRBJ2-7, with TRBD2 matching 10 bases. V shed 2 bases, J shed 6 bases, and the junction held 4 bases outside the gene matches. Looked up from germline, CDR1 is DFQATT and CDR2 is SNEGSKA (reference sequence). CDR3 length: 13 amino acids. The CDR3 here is CSARRLAGAEQYF. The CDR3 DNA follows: TGCAGTGCTAGACGCCTAGCGGGGGCCGAGCAGTACTTC.

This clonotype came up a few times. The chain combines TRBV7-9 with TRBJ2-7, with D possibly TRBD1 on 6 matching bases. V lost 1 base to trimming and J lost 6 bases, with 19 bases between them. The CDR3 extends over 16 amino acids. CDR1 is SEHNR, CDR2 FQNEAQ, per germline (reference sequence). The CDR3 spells CASSLDYPGQGLEQYF. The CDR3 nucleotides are TGTGCCAGCAGCTTAGATTATCCGGGGCAGGGGCTCGAGCAGTACTTC.

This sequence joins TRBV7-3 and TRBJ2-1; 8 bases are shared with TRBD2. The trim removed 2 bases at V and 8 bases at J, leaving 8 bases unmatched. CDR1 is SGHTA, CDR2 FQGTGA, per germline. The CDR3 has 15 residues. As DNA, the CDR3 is TGTGCCAGCAGCTTAGGGGCGGGAGGACCCCATGAGCAGTTCTTC. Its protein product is CASSLGAGGPHEQFF.

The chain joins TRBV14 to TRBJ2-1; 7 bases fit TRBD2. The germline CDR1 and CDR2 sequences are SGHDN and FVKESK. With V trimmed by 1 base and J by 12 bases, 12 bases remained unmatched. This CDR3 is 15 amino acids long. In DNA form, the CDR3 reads TGTGCCAGCAGCCAAGGAGCGGGCCGATGGGGGGGGCAGTTCTTC. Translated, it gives CASSQGAGRWGGQFF.

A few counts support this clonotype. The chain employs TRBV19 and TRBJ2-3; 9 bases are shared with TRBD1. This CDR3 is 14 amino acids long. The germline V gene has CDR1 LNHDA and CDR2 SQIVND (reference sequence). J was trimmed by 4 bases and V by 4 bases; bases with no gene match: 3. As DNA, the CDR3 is TGTGCCAGTAGTACGGGACAGGGAGCAGATACGCAGTATTTT. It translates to CASSTGQGADTQYF.

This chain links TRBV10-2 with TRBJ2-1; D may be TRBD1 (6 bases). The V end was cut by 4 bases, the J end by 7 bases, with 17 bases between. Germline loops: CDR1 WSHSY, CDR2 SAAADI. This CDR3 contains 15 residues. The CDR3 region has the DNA TGCGCCAGCAGTGTCGGGGCGGCCAGGGGTAATGAGCAGTTCTTC. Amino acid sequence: CASSVGAARGNEQFF.

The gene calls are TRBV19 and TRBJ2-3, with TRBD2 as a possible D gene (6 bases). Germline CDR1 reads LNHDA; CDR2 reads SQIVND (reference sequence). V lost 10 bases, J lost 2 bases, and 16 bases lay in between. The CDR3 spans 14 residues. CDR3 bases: TGTGCCACCTCAAAGGGACTTTACACAGATACGCAGTATTTT. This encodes CATSKGLYTDTQYF. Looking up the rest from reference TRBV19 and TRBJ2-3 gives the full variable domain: DGGITQSPKYLFRKEGQNVTLSCEQNLNHDAMYWYRQDPGQGLRLIYYSQIVNDFQKGDIAEGYSVSREKKESFPLTVTSAQKNPTAFYLCATSKGLYTDTQYFGPGTRLTVL.